This T cell receptor beta chain comes out of a study of CD8 T cells in ankylosing spondylitis. Trimming cost V 3 bases and J 7 bases; bases outside gene matches: 11. The CDR3 is 15 residues long. From germline, CDR1 is GTSNPN and CDR2 SVGIG (reference sequence). Study results and caveats: Blood of patients with ankylosing spondylitis appeared to be characterized by a TCR beta motif of eight highly homologous variants. CD8+ cells made up the disease-linked clones, which were relatively rare in peripheral blood.

This clonotype appeared many times. Its antigen remains unknown. The authors made TCR beta libraries by quantitative 5'-RACE with molecular barcodes. Each CDR3 protein is one row after TCRdb ran MiXCR on the 5' RACE reads. The data contain hundreds of thousands of distinct CDR3 sequences, over 9.5% of them singletons. The V gene is TRBV30, the J gene TRBJ2-4; 8 nucleotides line up with TRBD1. The sample consisted of blood, either unsorted or a sorted T cell fraction (not recorded which). This clonotype was sampled from a male donor with ankylosing spondylitis or in good health (not recorded which). Written as DNA, the CDR3 is TGTGCCTGGAGCCCACCGCAGGGGGCATATAACATTCAGTACTTC. Translated: CAWSPPQGAYNIQYF.